This T cell receptor beta chain originates from a study of T cells after somatic rescue of genetic block. The CDR3 contains 15 residues. Germline CDR1 reads MNHNS; CDR2 reads SASEGT. The ends lost 7 bases at V and 1 base at J; junction bases unmatched: 10. Generated by immunoSEQ multiplex PCR, the TCRdb table keeps only in-frame clones and is missing some. The top ten clones hold approximately 2.9% of a sample with 60,000 to 90,000 clones, roughly 90% of them seen once. The origin of this receptor is a man younger than 40. This chain connects TRBV6-1 to TRBJ2-7; TRBD2 matches 7 bases. Sequencing input: peripheral blood mononuclear cells (PBMCs). CDR3 sequence (DNA): TGTGCCAGCATACCCCCTTGGGGGGGGTCCTACGAGCAGTACTTC. The encoded protein is CASIPPWGGSYEQYF.